This is a list of T cell receptor beta chains from one sample in a study of shared clonotypes between healthy human individuals. Sequencing was performed with immunoSEQ multiplex PCR; in TCRdb, only in-frame clones are kept and a portion is missing. This table has about 1.5 million clones, roughly 96% appearing once. Sample: naive CD4+ T cells sorted from blood. All receptors derive from a man aged 25 to 40 in good health. Each CDR3 is given with its conserved first and last residue. D genes are given only for firm matches. For some rows the clone size is stated as once, few or many, or as a class when expanded; others skip it.

cdr3_aa cdr3_nt j_call v_call clone_size d_call
CAIKGRSGWDTQYF TGTGCCATCAAGGGGCGGAGTGGGTGGGATACGCAGTATTTT TRBJ2-3 TRBV10-3 . .
CASRNIGLAGILRETQYF TGTGCCAGCAGGAACATTGGACTAGCGGGAATCCTCAGGGAGACCCAGTACTTC TRBJ2-5 TRBV28 . TRBD2
CATSTPGRQPQHF TGTGCCACCAGCACCCCGGGGCGTCAGCCCCAGCATTTT TRBJ1-5 TRBV15 . .
CASSVQRENTGELFF TGTGCCAGCTCAGTACAGCGCGAGAACACCGGGGAGCTGTTTTTT TRBJ2-2 TRBV18 . .
CASSVFDSAAGNTIYF TGTGCCAGCAGCGTATTTGACAGCGCGGCGGGAAACACCATATATTTT TRBJ1-3 TRBV9 . .
CASSRTGGRVDNEQFF TGTGCCAGCTCCCGAACCGGGGGACGGGTTGACAATGAGCAGTTCTTC TRBJ2-1 TRBV18 once .
CASSLGGLADNEQFF TGTGCCAGCAGCTTAGGGGGACTAGCGGACAATGAGCAGTTCTTC TRBJ2-1 TRBV11-3 . TRBD2
CASSQDSGDETQYF TGCGCCAGCAGCCAAGATTCAGGGGACGAGACCCAGTACTTC TRBJ2-5 TRBV4-3 . .
CASSDSSGRAESSYEQYF TGCGCCAGCAGCGATTCTAGCGGGAGGGCGGAAAGCTCCTACGAGCAGTACTTC TRBJ2-7 TRBV10-1 . TRBD2
CASSQVREKAKNIQYF TGTGCCAGCAGCCAAGTTAGAGAGAAGGCCAAAAACATTCAGTACTTC TRBJ2-4 TRBV14 . .
CASSLGRSGTGPTGNTIYF TGTGCCAGCAGCTTAGGCCGATCCGGGACCGGGCCGACTGGAAACACCATATATTTT TRBJ1-3 TRBV7-9 once .
CASSPRAGAKMNTIYF TGTGCCAGCAGCCCAAGGGCAGGAGCGAAAATGAACACCATATATTTT TRBJ1-3 TRBV7-2 . .
CASRRVDTEAFF TGTGCCAGCAGGCGGGTGGACACTGAAGCTTTCTTT TRBJ1-1 TRBV5-5 . .
CASSLEGEGTQYF TGCGCCAGCAGCTTGGAGGGCGAGGGGACCCAGTACTTC TRBJ2-5 TRBV5-1 . .
CASSRTSGRAYEQYF TGTGCCAGCAGCCGGACTAGCGGGAGGGCCTACGAGCAGTACTTC TRBJ2-7 TRBV7-9 . TRBD2
CASSLGSGTMYGYTF TGTGCCAGCAGCTTGGGGTCAGGAACTATGTATGGCTACACCTTC TRBJ1-2 TRBV5-4 . .
CASSPLSGTGELFF TGTGCCAGCAGTCCTTTGTCAGGGACCGGGGAGCTGTTTTTT TRBJ2-2 TRBV6-5 . .
CASSVEGSAPGSPYEQYF TGTGCCAGCAGCGTAGAGGGTTCCGCGCCAGGGTCACCCTACGAGCAGTACTTC TRBJ2-7 TRBV9 . .
CASSLDGLGKLFF TGTGCCAGCAGCTTAGACGGTCTTGGAAAACTGTTTTTT TRBJ1-4 TRBV7-9 . .
CASSQGQGNAPEQYF TGTGCCAGCAGCCAGGGACAGGGGAACGCTCCCGAGCAGTACTTC TRBJ2-7 TRBV5-4 . TRBD1
CASSLAEWSNEKLFF TGTGCCAGCAGCTTGGCCGAGTGGTCTAATGAAAAACTGTTTTTT TRBJ1-4 TRBV5-4 . .
CASSFSGLPGANVLTF TGCGCCAGCAGCTTCTCAGGACTACCTGGGGCCAACGTCCTGACTTTC TRBJ2-6 TRBV5-1 . .
CASSLTGGSQPQHF TGCGCCAGCAGCTTGACAGGGGGCAGTCAGCCCCAGCATTTT TRBJ1-5 TRBV5-1 . TRBD1
CANSGGLNYEQYF TGTGCCAACTCGGGGGGTCTTAACTACGAGCAGTACTTC TRBJ2-7 TRBV18 . TRBD2
CASSFDRMNTEAFF TGTGCCAGCAGCTTCGACAGGATGAACACTGAAGCTTTCTTT TRBJ1-1 TRBV7-2 once .
CASKGQGISGANVLTF TGTGCCAGTAAAGGACAGGGAATCTCTGGGGCCAACGTCCTGACTTTC TRBJ2-6 TRBV25-1 . TRBD1
CASSYQLRGRYNEQFF TGTGCCAGCAGTTACCAGTTGAGGGGACGGTACAATGAGCAGTTCTTC TRBJ2-1 TRBV6-5 . .
CASSLGEGVGQETQYF TGTGCCAGCAGTTTAGGGGAGGGGGTTGGCCAAGAGACCCAGTACTTC TRBJ2-5 TRBV28 . .
CASSLKAGALAKNIQYF TGTGCCAGCAGCTTGAAGGCAGGGGCACTAGCCAAAAACATTCAGTACTTC TRBJ2-4 TRBV5-4 . .